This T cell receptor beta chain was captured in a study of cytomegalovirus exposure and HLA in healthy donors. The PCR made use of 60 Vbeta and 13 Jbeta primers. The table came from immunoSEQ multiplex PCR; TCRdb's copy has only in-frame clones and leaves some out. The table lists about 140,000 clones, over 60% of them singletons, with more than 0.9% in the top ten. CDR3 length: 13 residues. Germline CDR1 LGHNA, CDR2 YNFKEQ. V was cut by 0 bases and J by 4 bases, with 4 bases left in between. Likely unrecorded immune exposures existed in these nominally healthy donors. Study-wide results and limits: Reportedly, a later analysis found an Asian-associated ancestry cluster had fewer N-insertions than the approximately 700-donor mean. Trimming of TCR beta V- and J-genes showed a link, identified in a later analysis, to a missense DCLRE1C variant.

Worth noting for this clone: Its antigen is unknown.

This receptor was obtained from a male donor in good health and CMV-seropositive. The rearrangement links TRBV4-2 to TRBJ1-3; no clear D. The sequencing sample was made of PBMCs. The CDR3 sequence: CASSQDLGNTIYF. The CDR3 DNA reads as TGTGCCAGCAGCCAAGATCTGGGAAACACCATATATTTT.